These 7 T cell receptor beta chains came from one sample sequenced in a study of cytomegalovirus exposure and HLA in healthy donors. Researchers ran the PCR with 60 Vbeta and 13 Jbeta primers. Repertoires were generated with immunoSEQ multiplex PCR, while TCRdb's copy carries only in-frame clones and drops some. The sample contains some 130,000 clones, about 72% of which appear only once. What was sequenced was PBMCs. These receptors were taken from a man aged 25 to 40 in good health and CMV-seropositive.

The chain joins TRBV13 to TRBJ2-3; 9 bases map to TRBD2. The CDR3 is 18 amino acids. Looked up from germline, CDR1 is PRHDT and CDR2 is FYEKMQ (reference sequence). J lost 0 bases, V lost 0 bases, and 7 bases had no gene match. The CDR3: CASSLGLAGWGSTDTQYF. In DNA form, the CDR3 reads TGTGCCAGCAGCTTAGGACTAGCGGGCTGGGGTAGCACAGATACGCAGTATTTT.

This clone was seen more than once but under ten times. The chain uses TRBV27 and TRBJ2-7; TRBD2 might be the D (6 bases). Germline-derived CDR1 and CDR2 are MNHEY and SMNVEV (reference sequence). V lost 4 bases and J lost 0, with 10 bases in between. The CDR3 is made up of 14 amino acids. The CDR3 sequence: CASSSRDSSYEQYF. CDR3 in DNA: TGTGCCAGCAGTTCCCGGGACTCCTCCTACGAGCAGTACTTC.

This clone showed up just a few times. Compared with germline, one end of the junction differs, possibly owing to a read error. The chain has TRBV7-7 and TRBJ2-1, with 7 nucleotides matching TRBD1. In germline, CDR1 is SSHAT, CDR2 FNYEAQ (reference sequence). The CDR3 has 14 amino acids. The CDR3: CASSHRGGFDEQFF. The CDR3 DNA sequence: TGTGCTAGCAGCCACCGAGGGGGCTTCGATGAGCAGTTCTTC.

The chain carries TRBV6-1 and TRBJ1-2; TRBD1 might be the D (6 bases). CDR1 is MNHNS and CDR2 is SASEGT in the germline V gene. The CDR3 contains 13 residues. The V and J ends lost 4 bases and 7 bases respectively, with 13 bases between them. CDR3 protein: CASSATGSGGYTF. The CDR3 bases are TGTGCCAGCAGTGCGACAGGATCAGGTGGCTACACCTTC.

The CDR3 is CASSFDPGLVSYEQYF. The CDR3 DNA reads TGCGCCAGCAGCTTTGATCCGGGACTAGTCTCGTACGAGCAGTACTTC. J is TRBJ2-7 and V is TRBV5-1; 8 bases map to TRBD2. The CDR3 consists of 16 residues. V shed 2 bases, J shed 4 bases, and the junction held 11 bases outside the gene matches. CDR1 SGHRS and CDR2 YFSETQ come from the germline V gene.

This clone has more than one count but fewer than ten. The J gene is TRBJ1-5, the V gene TRBV7-9; unclear D gene. The CDR3 loop spans 16 amino acids. V was cut by 3 bases and J by 5 bases, with 17 bases left in between. Germline CDR1 reads SEHNR; CDR2 reads FQNEAQ (reference sequence). CDR3 loop: CASSLGGEGLYQPQHF. CDR3 DNA sequence: TGTGCCAGCAGCTTGGGCGGGGAGGGTCTCTATCAGCCCCAGCATTTT.

CDR3 region: CASSLRDRGSGTGELFF. The CDR3 DNA reads TGTGCCAGCAGCCTACGTGACAGGGGGTCGGGCACCGGGGAGCTGTTTTTT. V gene TRBV7-8 combines with J gene TRBJ2-2; TRBD1 aligns across 9 bases. The CDR3 length is 17 residues. Germline V lookup: CDR1 SGHVS, CDR2 FQNEAQ. The V segment lost 5 bases and the J segment 4 bases; nucleotides outside the gene matches: 11.